Included here is one TCR beta chain sequence, with context. Its antigen is unknown. The CDR3 is 15 amino acids. The V end was cut by 1 base, the J end by 1 base, with 11 bases between. Germline CDR1 reads SGHAT; CDR2 reads FQNNGV. Expressed TCRB transcripts were sequenced because the entire RNA isolate underwent reverse transcription. The method was immunoSEQ multiplex PCR; TCRdb's version includes in-frame clones alone and lacks a portion of them. This sample has roughly 700,000 clones, with roughly 13% found just once. This entry belongs to a study of beta chain features in type 1 diabetes. Study-level information: Approximately 100 million sorted cells were examined across all samples.

There was one heparinised blood draw per donor, averaging about 110 mL. Study-level findings and limits: Type 1 diabetes patients showed a moderate but significant shortening of TCRB CDR3s in all four CD4+ subsets.

The V call is TRBV11-2, the J call TRBJ2-7, with a possible D match to TRBD2 (5 bases). The sequence came from a man aged 18 to 30 with type 1 diabetes. Sample: naive CD4+ T cells from blood. The CDR3 coding sequence is TGTGCCAGCAGCTTAGCTGAGGGTACGTCCTACGAGCAGTACTTC. Translation: CASSLAEGTSYEQYF.